These 8 T cell receptor beta chains were all obtained from the same sample, sequenced in a study of T-cell reconstitution after alpha-beta-depleted transplantation in children. Preparation of the TCRbeta library used unique molecular identifiers. TCRdb redid the calling of the PCR reads with MiXCR, one entry per CDR3 protein. The sample yields hundreds of thousands of distinct CDR3 sequences, approximately 12% seen once. The sequencing used PBMCs from the stem cell graft donor, collected from the stem cell graft. The receptors shown here come from a human donor who donated a stem cell graft to a child with combined immunodeficiency.

The chain uses TRBV28 and TRBJ1-2; possible D gene TRBD1, 6 bases. The CDR3 contains 12 residues. V lost 6 bases and J 6 bases, leaving 11 bases between the germline ends. From germline, CDR1 is MDHEN and CDR2 SYDVKM. In nucleotides, the CDR3 is TGTGCCAGCAGACTATACAGGGATGGCTACACCTTC. The encoded protein is CASRLYRDGYTF.

This chain uses TRBV6-2 or TRBV6-3 with TRBJ2-7; D perhaps matches TRBD2 (5 bases). Trimming stripped 3 bases from V and 6 bases from J, with 21 bases between. Germline CDR1 and CDR2: MNHEY and SVGEGT. The CDR3 extends over 16 amino acids. This CDR3 reads CASSYAAGSMVGEQYF. The CDR3 coding sequence is TGTGCCAGCAGTTATGCGGCGGGCTCCATGGTGGGCGAGCAGTACTTC.

The chain joins TRBV11-2 to TRBJ2-7, with D perhaps TRBD1 (6 bases). V was trimmed by 3 bases and J by 3 bases, leaving 21 bases between them. The germline CDR1 and CDR2 sequences are SGHAT and FQNNGV. CDR3 size: 17 residues. CDR3 sequence reads: CASSLGHRDIVLYEQYF. CDR3 nucleotides: TGTGCCAGCAGCTTGGGGCACAGGGATATAGTCCTCTACGAGCAGTACTTC.

V is TRBV7-9 and J is TRBJ2-7, with D possibly matching TRBD2 (6 bases). The CDR3 covers 14 residues. V lost 6 bases and J lost 7, with 19 bases in between. Germline CDR1 reads SEHNR; CDR2 reads FQNEAQ (reference sequence). The CDR3 coding sequence is TGTGCCAGCAGGGAGGGTACTGGTTCGGGAGAGCAGTACTTC. Protein: CASREGTGSGEQYF. The full variable domain, in which reference TRBV7-9 and TRBJ2-7 provide the parts outside the CDR3, is DTGVSQNPRHKITKRGQNVTFRCDPISEHNRLYWYRQTLGQGPEFLTYFQNEAQLEKSRLLSDRFSAERPKGSFSTLEIQRTEQGDSAMYLCASREGTGSGEQYFGPGTRLTVT.

This clonotype occurred many times. The rearrangement uses TRBV27 and TRBJ2-4; D not resolved. V gave up 8 bases and J gave up 11 bases, with 13 bases separating them. CDR1 MNHEY and CDR2 SMNVEV come from the germline V gene (reference sequence). The CDR3 runs to 11 residues. Here the CDR3 DNA reads TGTGCCAGCCGCCGCGGATGGGTTCAGTACTTC. Amino acid sequence: CASRRGWVQYF.

The table lists this clonotype with a few counts. This chain connects TRBV5-5 to TRBJ2-1, with no clear D. The CDR3 consists of 14 residues. Germline V CDR1 and CDR2: SGHKS, YYEKEE (reference sequence). V lost 0 bases and J lost 3, with 7 bases in between. The CDR3 spells CASSLEVGYNEQFF. DNA of the CDR3: TGTGCCAGCAGCTTGGAAGTGGGCTACAATGAGCAGTTCTTC. Full variable domain (remainder filled in from reference TRBV5-5 and TRBJ2-1): DAGVTQSPTHLIKTRGQQVTLRCSPISGHKSVSWYQQVLGQGPQFIFQYYEKEERGRGNFPDRFSARQFPNYSSELNVNALLLGDSALYLCASSLEVGYNEQFFGPGTRLTVL.

This sequence joins TRBV5-5 and TRBJ2-5; D might be TRBD2 (6 bases). The CDR3 is 16 amino acids. Trimming stripped 3 bases from V and 1 base from J, with 16 bases between. The germline V gene encodes CDR1 SGHKS and CDR2 YYEKEE (reference sequence). For the CDR3, the DNA is TGTGCCAGCAGCTGGGGGTTTGGCGGGATCCAAGAGACCCAGTACTTC. Amino acid sequence: CASSWGFGGIQETQYF.

J is TRBJ2-7 and V is TRBV6-1; 11 bases map to TRBD2. The CDR3 extends over 14 amino acids. J lost 11 bases, V lost 6 bases, and 12 bases had no gene match. Germline CDR1 MNHNS, CDR2 SASEGT. The CDR3 region is CASRRFGTSGTEYF. The CDR3 coding sequence is TGTGCCAGCAGACGCTTCGGGACTAGCGGAACCGAGTACTTC.